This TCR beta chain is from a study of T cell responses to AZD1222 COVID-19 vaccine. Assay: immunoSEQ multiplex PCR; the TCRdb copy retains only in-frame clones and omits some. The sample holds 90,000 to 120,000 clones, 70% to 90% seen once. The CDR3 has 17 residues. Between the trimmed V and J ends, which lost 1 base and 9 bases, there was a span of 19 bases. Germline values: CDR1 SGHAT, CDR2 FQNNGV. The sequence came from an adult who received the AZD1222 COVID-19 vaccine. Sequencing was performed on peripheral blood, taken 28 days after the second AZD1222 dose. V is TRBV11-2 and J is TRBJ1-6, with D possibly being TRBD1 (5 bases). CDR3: CASSLGTRSHGGSPLHF. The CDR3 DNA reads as TGTGCCAGCAGCTTAGGGACACGGAGCCATGGGGGTTCACCCCTCCACTTT.